Here is one T cell receptor beta chain with its context. Its antigen is unidentified. These data originate in a study of T cell responses to AZD1222 COVID-19 vaccine. Findings of the study overall: Only 5 or 6 people who got AZD1222 tested seropositive at baseline. Most donors were white British and more were female, and clonal diversity was possibly underestimated.

TCRdb keeps only in-frame clones here, not all; method: immunoSEQ multiplex PCR. The profile covers under 95,000 clones, with roughly nine tenths appearing a single time and over 2% taken by the ten largest. V shed 5 bases and J 6 bases; nucleotides not matched to a gene: 9. Germline values: CDR1 SGHTA, CDR2 FQGNSA. The CDR3 length is 15 residues. The material was peripheral blood, obtained on day 0 of AZD1222 vaccination. The rearrangement links TRBV7-2 to TRBJ1-5; 8 bases line up with TRBD1. This TCR derives from an adult in good health. The CDR3 protein is CASSLGQGGGQPQHF. The CDR3 DNA reads TGTGCCAGCAGCCTTGGACAGGGCGGGGGTCAGCCCCAGCATTTT.